These 25 T cell receptor beta chains came from one sample sequenced in a study of T-cell memory formation after mild COVID-19. TCRdb redid the calling of the 5' RACE reads with MiXCR, one entry per CDR3 protein. The sample has approximately 570,000 distinct CDR3 sequences; 18% are singletons. The specimen was PBMCs or a T cell subset sorted from them (not recorded which). The receptors derive from an adult woman who had mild COVID-19 (a few samples of this study predate the infection). Cell type and time point are not known.

This clonotype was recorded once. V and J are TRBV5-1 and TRBJ2-5; 7 positions agree with TRBD1. The V segment lost 4 bases and the J segment 5 bases; nucleotides outside the gene matches: 8. The CDR3 is 14 residues long. Germline CDR1 reads SGHRS; CDR2 reads YFSETQ. In DNA form, the CDR3 reads TGCGCCAGCAGCGGGACAGCGTCTTGGGAGACCCAGTACTTC. Encoded protein: CASSGTASWETQYF.

The V call is TRBV6-5, the J call TRBJ1-5, with 8 bases matching TRBD1. The CDR3 contains 14 residues. CDR1 and CDR2 from the germline V gene are MNHEY and SVGAGI. With 8 bases clipped from V and 3 bases from J, the junction kept 6 bases outside the gene matches. The CDR3: CASATGENNQPQHF. In nucleotides, the CDR3 is TGTGCCAGCGCGACAGGGGAGAACAATCAGCCCCAGCATTTT.

V gene TRBV27 combines with J gene TRBJ1-5; D unclear. The germline V and J ends were trimmed by 4 bases and 4 bases, with 14 bases remaining between them. Germline-derived CDR1 and CDR2 are MNHEY and SMNVEV (reference sequence). The CDR3 contains 15 residues. The CDR3 is CASSYSGQINQPQHF. The CDR3 nucleotides are TGTGCCAGCAGTTATTCCGGCCAGATTAATCAGCCCCAGCATTTT.

This chain joins TRBV20-1 and TRBJ2-7, with 8 bases matching TRBD1. The CDR3 length is 15 residues. After removal of 1 base from V and 5 bases from J, the junction contained 10 bases not matched to a gene. Germline loops: CDR1 DFQATT, CDR2 SNEGSKA (reference sequence). CDR3: CSARAPLRTGNEQYF. In DNA, the CDR3 is TGCAGTGCTAGAGCACCACTTAGGACAGGGAACGAGCAGTACTTC.

The table lists this clonotype with a few counts. This chain links TRBV25-1 with TRBJ2-5; D call uncertain. Trimming left V 7 bases short and J 0 bases short, with 9 bases between. There are 13 residues in the CDR3. Germline lookup yields CDR1 MGHDK and CDR2 SYGVNS. DNA of the CDR3: TGTGCCAGCATCCCGCCCAACCAAGAGACCCAGTACTTC. Translated, it gives CASIPPNQETQYF.

This clonotype occurred a few times. The chain uses TRBV11-2 and TRBJ2-1; D not certain. V shed 0 bases and J shed 6 bases, with 6 bases lying between them. Germline CDR1 reads SGHAT; CDR2 reads FQNNGV. This CDR3 region has 13 residues. The CDR3, as DNA: TGTGCCAGCAGCTTAGATGGGGTCAATGAGCAGTTCTTC. Translation: CASSLDGVNEQFF.

This sequence joins TRBV15 and TRBJ1-1, with TRBD1 matching over 7 bases. Germline-derived CDR1 and CDR2 are LNHNV and YYDKDF (reference sequence). The V gene end was trimmed by 0 bases and the J gene end by 11 bases; junction bases not matched to a gene: 6. This CDR3 is built from 13 residues. Here the CDR3 DNA reads TGTGCCACCAGCAGAGATCTGACAGGGCATGCTTTCTTT. Protein: CATSRDLTGHAFF.

This clonotype has just a few counts. V usage is TRBV4-2 and J usage is TRBJ1-2; D uncertain. The CDR3 length is 15 residues. Trimming took 1 base from V and 4 from J, leaving 13 bases between them. Germline CDR1 and CDR2: LGHNA and YNFKEQ. CDR3 sequence (DNA): TGTGCCAGCAGCCAAGGCGGACCTGAGGGCTATGGCTACACCTTC. Translating it yields CASSQGGPEGYGYTF.

The chain is built from TRBV9 and TRBJ1-2; D gene uncertain. Trimming shortened V by 0 bases and J by 4 bases, and 13 bases separated the two germline ends. Germline CDR1 is SGDLS and CDR2 is YYNGEE. The CDR3 is 15 residues long. The CDR3 loop is CASSVGAERGYGYTF. CDR3 sequence (DNA): TGTGCCAGCAGCGTAGGGGCAGAAAGAGGCTATGGCTACACCTTC. The full variable domain, completed using reference TRBV9 and TRBJ1-2, is DSGVTQTPKHLITATGQRVTLRCSPRSGDLSVYWYQQSLDQGLQFLIQYYNGEERAKGNILERFSAQQFPDLHSELNLSSLELGDSALYFCASSVGAERGYGYTFGSGTRLTVV.

The table lists this clonotype with a few counts. V and J are TRBV6-2 or TRBV6-3 and TRBJ2-1; 11 bases line up with TRBD2. The J segment lost 3 bases and the V segment lost 8 bases, leaving 9 bases of the junction unmatched. CDR1 and CDR2 (germline): MNHEY, SVGEGT. The CDR3 is made up of 16 amino acids. The CDR3 spells CASGAIGTSGYNEQFF. The CDR3 nucleotides are TGTGCCAGCGGGGCAATAGGGACTAGCGGCTACAATGAGCAGTTCTTC.

This clonotype was seen more than once but under ten times. The V and J genes are TRBV12-3 or TRBV12-4 and TRBJ2-5, with 8 positions matching TRBD2. Trimming took 10 bases from V and 8 from J; bases not matched to a gene: 9. The CDR3 sequence is 12 residues long. The CDR3, as DNA: TGTGCCACCGCGACTAGCGTATTCACCCAGTACTTC. It encodes CATATSVFTQYF.

The gene calls are TRBV27 and TRBJ1-2, with D unclear. The length of the CDR3 is 15 residues. Germline V gene sequence: CDR1 MNHEY, CDR2 SMNVEV (reference sequence). V was pared by 4 bases and J by 5 bases, with 17 bases between. CDR3 in DNA: TGTGCCAGCAGTTCTCTTTCCGGTTTCCGATATGGCTACACCTTC. Amino acids: CASSSLSGFRYGYTF.

The sample holds a few counts of this clonotype. This chain uses TRBV5-5 with TRBJ2-1; D is perhaps TRBD1 or TRBD2 (5 bases each). Germline lookup yields CDR1 SGHKS and CDR2 YYEKEE (reference sequence). CDR3 length equals 15 residues. V lost 3 bases and J 0 bases, leaving 10 bases between the germline ends. The CDR3 region is CASSWDVSSYNEQFF. DNA of the CDR3: TGTGCCAGCAGCTGGGACGTAAGCTCCTACAATGAGCAGTTCTTC.

A few counts support this clonotype. The CDR3 DNA sequence: TGCGCCAGCAGCCACCGCACGGGGGCCACCGGGGAGCTGTTTTTT. As protein: CASSHRTGATGELFF. The chain has TRBV4-1 and TRBJ2-2; D possibly uses TRBD1 or TRBD2 (6 bases each). There are 15 residues in the CDR3. V was shortened by 3 bases and J by 4 bases, with 12 bases between the two germline ends. Germline V lookup: CDR1 MGHRA, CDR2 YSYEKL.

The chain has TRBV7-9 and TRBJ2-2; no reliable D call. Germline CDR1 and CDR2: SEHNR and FQNEAQ (reference sequence). The CDR3 extends over 14 amino acids. Trimming left V 2 bases short and J 0 bases short, with 4 bases between. The chain's CDR3 is CASSLKANTGELFF. As DNA, the CDR3 is TGTGCCAGCAGCTTAAAAGCGAACACCGGGGAGCTGTTTTTT.

The chain combines TRBV20-1 with TRBJ2-1, with D perhaps given as TRBD1 or TRBD2 (5 bases each). CDR1 DFQATT and CDR2 SNEGSKA come from the germline V gene (reference sequence). Trimming cost V 0 bases and J 10 bases, with 19 bases left between them. CDR3 size: 15 residues. CDR3 loop: CSARDLRGRVDEQFF. The DNA of the CDR3 is TGCAGTGCTAGAGATCTGAGGGGTCGCGTCGACGAGCAGTTCTTC.

This clonotype was seen only a few times. The V and J genes are TRBV6-1 and TRBJ2-3, with D perhaps matching TRBD2 (5 bases). Germline V gene lookup returns CDR1 MNHNS and CDR2 SASEGT. V dropped 6 bases and J dropped 3 bases, with 16 bases sitting between them. The CDR3 loop spans 15 amino acids. The CDR3 DNA sequence: TGTGCCAGCAGCCAGGAGGTGGTTATGACAGATACGCAGTATTTT. As protein: CASSQEVVMTDTQYF.

The chain combines TRBV12-5 with TRBJ2-7, with D possibly TRBD2 on 7 matching bases. The CDR3 has 16 amino acids. Looked up from germline, CDR1 is LGHNT and CDR2 is FRNRAP. The V and J ends lost 6 bases and 0 bases respectively, with 18 bases between them. DNA for the CDR3: TGTGCTAGTGGCCATCCTGGACAGCGGGACTCCTACGAGCAGTACTTC. It is translated as CASGHPGQRDSYEQYF. Full variable domain (outside the CDR3, taken from reference TRBV12-5 and TRBJ2-7): DARVTQTPRHKVTEMGQEVTMRCQPILGHNTVFWYRQTMMQGLELLAYFRNRAPLDDSGMPKDRFSAEMPDATLATLKIQPSEPRDSAVYFCASGHPGQRDSYEQYFGPGTRLTVT.

The sample holds many counts of this clonotype. The chain joins TRBV5-1 to TRBJ1-1; D gene uncertain. This CDR3 has 15 residues. Looked up from germline, CDR1 is SGHRS and CDR2 is YFSETQ. Trimming left V 5 bases short and J 0 bases short, with 14 bases between. CDR3 DNA sequence: TGCGCCAGCAGGTCCGGGAACGGATTGAACACTGAAGCTTTCTTT. Translating it yields CASRSGNGLNTEAFF.

The rearrangement uses TRBV9 and TRBJ1-2; D unresolved. CDR1 is SGDLS, CDR2 YYNGEE, per germline. Trimming left V 0 bases short and J 4 bases short, with 10 bases between. This CDR3 comprises 14 residues. CDR3 protein: CASSVDERGYGYTF. The CDR3 DNA is TGTGCCAGCAGCGTAGATGAGCGGGGCTATGGCTACACCTTC.

The chain's CDR3 is CASSVARGGQNTGELFF. The CDR3 DNA reads TGTGCCAGCAGCGTAGCACGGGGGGGGCAAAACACCGGGGAGCTGTTTTTT. The rearrangement joins TRBV9 to TRBJ2-2, with 8 bases that match TRBD2. This CDR3 is built from 17 residues. V shed 0 bases and J 2 bases; nucleotides not matched to a gene: 6. CDR1 is SGDLS and CDR2 is YYNGEE in the germline V gene.

In this sample, this clonotype turned up many times. This chain links TRBV12-3 or TRBV12-4 with TRBJ1-2; D possibly corresponds to TRBD1 (6 bases). The CDR3 spans 13 residues. The V end lost 4 bases, the J end lost 4 bases, and 10 bases lay between the germline ends. CDR3 DNA sequence: TGTGCCAGCAGTTCTCAGGGGTTCTATGGCTACACCTTC. As protein: CASSSQGFYGYTF.

This rearrangement joins TRBV24-1 to TRBJ2-1, with 8 bases identical to TRBD2. CDR3 length: 14 residues. The germline V gene has CDR1 KGHDR and CDR2 SFDVKD. V lost 4 bases and J lost 8; bases outside the gene matches: 6. The CDR3 is CATSDQAGGDEQFF. The CDR3, as DNA: TGTGCCACCAGTGACCAGGCGGGGGGCGATGAGCAGTTCTTC.

This clonotype was observed a few times. Sequence at one end of the junction differs from germline and may be a read error. The chain recombines TRBV7-7 with TRBJ2-2; 7 positions agree with TRBD1. The germline V gene has CDR1 SSHAT and CDR2 FNYEAQ (reference sequence). The CDR3 runs to 16 residues. The CDR3 DNA is TGTGCTAGCAGCCGATCCGGGACAGCGAACACCGGGGAGCTGTTTTTT. Its protein product is CASSRSGTANTGELFF.

This clonotype was detected a few times. The V gene is TRBV12-3 or TRBV12-4, the J gene TRBJ1-5; D is undetermined. Trimming stripped 3 bases from V and 3 bases from J, with 9 bases between. This CDR3 has 14 amino acids. DNA for the CDR3: TGTGCCAGCAGTTTTGTTACGGACAATCAGCCCCAGCATTTT. Its protein product is CASSFVTDNQPQHF.